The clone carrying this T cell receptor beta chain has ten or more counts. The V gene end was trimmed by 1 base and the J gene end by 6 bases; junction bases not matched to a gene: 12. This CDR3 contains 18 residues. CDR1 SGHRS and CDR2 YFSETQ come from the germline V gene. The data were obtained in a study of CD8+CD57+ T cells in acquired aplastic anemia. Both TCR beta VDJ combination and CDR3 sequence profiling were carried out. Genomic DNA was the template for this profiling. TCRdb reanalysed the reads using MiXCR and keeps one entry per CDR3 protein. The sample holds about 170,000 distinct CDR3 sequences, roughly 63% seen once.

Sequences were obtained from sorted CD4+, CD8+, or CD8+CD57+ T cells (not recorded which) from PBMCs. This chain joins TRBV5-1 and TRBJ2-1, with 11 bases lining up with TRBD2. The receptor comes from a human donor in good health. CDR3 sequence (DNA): TGCGCCAGCAGCTTGTTGCAGGTAGCGGGAGGGCCTGGCAATGAGCAGTTCTTC. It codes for CASSLLQVAGGPGNEQFF.